This is a list of T cell receptor beta chains from one sample in a study of T cell responses to AZD1222 COVID-19 vaccine. This table comes from immunoSEQ multiplex PCR, and its TCRdb copy is limited to in-frame clones, with some not included. Among more than 85,000 clones listed, 82% were seen once. Sequencing used peripheral blood, obtained on day 0 of AZD1222 vaccination. Receptors were obtained from an adult in good health. Both conserved end residues are part of each CDR3. A D gene is named only where the DNA matches it firmly. Only some rows state a clone size, as once, few, many or a class for expanded clones.

TGTGCCAGTAGTCCCTCGTACAATGAGCAGTTCTTC CASSPSYNEQFF TRBV19 - - TRBJ2-1
TGTGCCAGCTCAACCGGGACAGGGGGTTACAATGAGCAGTTCTTC CASSTGTGGYNEQFF TRBV18 - TRBD1 TRBJ2-1
TGTGCCAGCAAACGAGAGAATGGCTATGGCTACACCTTC CASKRENGYGYTF TRBV27 - - TRBJ1-2
TGTGCCAGCAGTGAAGCGGTTTTATTTGGGAGCAATCAGCCCCAGCATTTT CASSEAVLFGSNQPQHF TRBV6-1 - - TRBJ1-5
TGTGCCAGCAGGCAGGACGACAATGAGCAGTTCTTC CASRQDDNEQFF TRBV5-6 - - TRBJ2-1
TGTGCCAGCAGTGAAGCAGGACAGTCCCCGAGTGAAAAACTGTTTTTT CASSEAGQSPSEKLFF TRBV25-1 once - TRBJ1-4
TGCAGCGTTGCTAGGGCCCCGGAGAAATATGGCTACACCTTC CSVARAPEKYGYTF TRBV29-1 - - TRBJ1-2
TGTGCCAGCAGCCCATTCATCAGGGGTAAGGGTGGCTACACCTTC CASSPFIRGKGGYTF TRBV7-9 - - TRBJ1-2
TGTGCCAGCAGCCCCAGGGCTCCAAACACTGAAGCTTTCTTT CASSPRAPNTEAFF TRBV7-2 once - TRBJ1-1
TGTGCCAGCAGCCCAGGTGGGCCCGGGGAGCTGTTTTTT CASSPGGPGELFF TRBV7-3 - - TRBJ2-2
TGTGCCAGCAGCAGGGGGACAGCCGAGCAGTTCTTC CASSRGTAEQFF TRBV5-5 - TRBD1 TRBJ2-1
TGTGCGAGTAAAAGGGAACAGGCCTCCTATAATTCACCCCTCCACTTT CASKREQASYNSPLHF TRBV27 - - TRBJ1-6
TGTGCCAGCAGCAGGGAAGGGACAGGGTCTACTGAAGCTTTCTTT CASSREGTGSTEAFF TRBV5-4 - TRBD1 TRBJ1-1
TGTGCCAGCAGCTTAATAGGGACTAGCGGGTACGAGCAGTACTTC CASSLIGTSGYEQYF TRBV7-3 once TRBD2 TRBJ2-7
TGTGCCACCAGCAGCCCCGGGGGGAGTAATGAAAAACTGTTTTTT CATSSPGGSNEKLFF TRBV15 - - TRBJ1-4
TGTGCCAGCAGCCAGATGCCCAGCGAAAACACCATATATTTT CASSQMPSENTIYF TRBV3-1/TRBV3-2 - - TRBJ1-3
TGTGCCAGCAGCGGCAAGATCTCGAACACTGAAGCTTTCTTT CASSGKISNTEAFF TRBV9 - - TRBJ1-1
TGTGCCAGCAGCTTGTATGGATCCACTGAAGCTTTCTTT CASSLYGSTEAFF TRBV7-2 - - TRBJ1-1
TGTGCCAGCAGCTTCGGGGGGGGCACAACTAATGAAAAACTGTTTTTT CASSFGGGTTNEKLFF TRBV5-8 - - TRBJ1-4
TGTGCCAGTACCCCCCCGGGGGCCACGAACACCGGGGAGCTGTTTTTT CASTPPGATNTGELFF TRBV19 few - TRBJ2-2
TGCGCCAGCAGCTTGGGACTCTCCGGGACAAACTATGGCTACACCTTC CASSLGLSGTNYGYTF TRBV5-1 - - TRBJ1-2
TGCGCCAGCAGCCAAGGTTTTTATCAGCCCCAGCATTTT CASSQGFYQPQHF TRBV4-3 - - TRBJ1-5
TGTGCCAGCAGCTACCTACCGACAGGGGGGGACACTGAAGCTTTCTTT CASSYLPTGGDTEAFF TRBV5-4 - TRBD1 TRBJ1-1
TGTGCCAGCAGCCCTGAGAGGACAGATACGCAGTATTTT CASSPERTDTQYF TRBV7-2 - - TRBJ2-3
TGTGCCAGCAGCTTCGGGGACCTTTTCTATGGCTACACCTTC CASSFGDLFYGYTF TRBV7-2 - - TRBJ1-2
TGCGCCAGCAGCTTGGTAGGGTTGAGCACCATATATTTT CASSLVGLSTIYF TRBV5-1 few - TRBJ1-3
TGCGCCAGCAGCCCGGGGACAACAGCTAACTATGGCTACACCTTC CASSPGTTANYGYTF TRBV4-3 - - TRBJ1-2
TGTGCCAGTAGTAATCTCGACAGGGGTGAGACCCAGTACTTC CASSNLDRGETQYF TRBV19 - TRBD1 TRBJ2-5
TGTGCCAGCAGCGTAATGGGGACCGGGGAGCTGTTTTTT CASSVMGTGELFF TRBV9 - - TRBJ2-2
TGTGCCAGCAGCTCCCCGGGACTAGGCGTAGAGACCCAGTACTTC CASSSPGLGVETQYF TRBV5-4 - TRBD2 TRBJ2-5